What follows are 9 T cell receptor beta chains derived from one specimen sequenced in a study of blood T cell repertoires in COVID-19 (dated by TCRdb to 2020 to 2022). The library was prepared using the immunoSEQ multiplex PCR assay. Drawn from immuneACCESS, this table holds only the in-frame rearrangements with V and J called that TCRdb kept. Clones are partly lost; checked studies trace under half to an unresolved V gene and leave the rest unexplained. This sample is represented by hundreds of thousands of clones; more than 85% of them were singletons. Clones ranked in the top ten supply over 4% of the sample. Material: peripheral blood. These receptors were obtained from a woman between 25 and 40 years old with acute or convalescent COVID-19.

V is TRBV2 and J is TRBJ2-7; tentatively, D is TRBD2 (7 bases). The V end lost 10 bases, the J end lost 8 bases, and 18 bases lay between the germline ends. This CDR3 region has 12 residues. The germline CDR1 and CDR2 sequences are SNHLY and FYNNEI. The CDR3 bases are TGTGCCACCCAGGCGGGGGCTGCGAAGCAGTACTTC. It translates to CATQAGAAKQYF.

This clone appeared once. The chain joins TRBV28 to TRBJ1-1, with a tentative D call TRBD1 (6 bases). Germline V gene data show CDR1 as MDHEN and CDR2 as SYDVKM. The CDR3 contains 15 residues. Trimming pared 5 bases from V and 7 bases from J, leaving 20 bases between. The DNA of the CDR3 is TGTGCCAGCAGTCGTTGGGGAGGGGGTCGGGGTGAAGCTTTCTTT. Protein sequence: CASSRWGGGRGEAFF.

This rearrangement joins TRBV19 to TRBJ1-1; D perhaps matches TRBD1 (5 bases). The CDR3 loop spans 13 amino acids. The V end lost 7 bases, the J end lost 4 bases, and 13 bases lay between the germline ends. Germline V lookup: CDR1 LNHDA, CDR2 SQIVND (reference sequence). The chain's CDR3 is CASTRRGTTEAFF. In DNA form, the CDR3 reads TGTGCCAGTACCCGCCGGGGGACCACTGAAGCTTTCTTT.

The CDR3 sequence is CASTERDKSHEQYF. The CDR3 nucleotides read TGTGCCAGCACCGAAAGGGACAAGAGCCACGAGCAGTACTTC. This chain links TRBV7-3 with TRBJ2-7; the D gene is possibly TRBD1 (6 bases). The germline CDR1 and CDR2 sequences are SGHTA and FQGTGA. The V and J ends lost 7 bases and 5 bases respectively, with 18 bases between them. CDR3 length: 14 amino acids. The variable domain in full, with the rest retrieved from reference TRBV7-3 and TRBJ2-7, is GAGVSQTPSNKVTEKGKYVELRCDPISGHTALYWYRQSLGQGPEFLIYFQGTGAADDSGLPNDRFFAVRPEGSVSTLKIQRTERGDSAVYLCASTERDKSHEQYFGPGTRLTVT.

The chain employs TRBV29-1 and TRBJ1-2; no clear D gene. Trimming took 2 bases from V and 8 from J, leaving 9 bases between them. The CDR3 spans 11 residues. Germline V gives CDR1 SQVTM, CDR2 ANQGSEA. Here the CDR3 reads CSVESSGGYTF. Here the CDR3 DNA reads TGCAGCGTTGAATCTTCAGGCGGCTACACCTTC.

The rearrangement uses TRBV5-4 and TRBJ2-7, with D possibly being TRBD2 (5 bases). This CDR3 spans 15 amino acids. Trimming pared 3 bases from V and 4 bases from J, leaving 17 bases between. Germline V gene lookup returns CDR1 SGHNT and CDR2 YYREEE (reference sequence). The CDR3 sequence: CASSSSFRRAYEQYF. CDR3 bases: TGTGCCAGCAGCTCGTCCTTCCGGCGGGCTTACGAGCAGTACTTC.

This chain joins TRBV6-6 and TRBJ2-3; 8 bases agree with TRBD2. CDR3 size: 16 residues. Germline assignment: CDR1 MNHNY and CDR2 SVGAGI (reference sequence). After removal of 4 bases from V and 1 base from J, the junction contained 7 bases not matched to a gene. CDR3 in amino acids: CASSLTSGMGTDTQYF. In DNA form, the CDR3 reads TGTGCCAGCAGTTTAACTAGCGGAATGGGCACAGATACGCAGTATTTT.

V and J are TRBV30 and TRBJ2-3, with TRBD2 matching 11 bases. Trimming took 2 bases from V and 2 from J; bases not matched to a gene: 18. The CDR3 spans 20 residues. In germline, CDR1 is GTSNPN, CDR2 SVGIG (reference sequence). CDR3 in DNA: TGTGCCTGGAGTCCCCGGCTTTTTGAACTAGCGGGGGTTGACACAGATACGCAGTATTTT. Protein sequence: CAWSPRLFELAGVDTDTQYF. Together with reference TRBV30 and TRBJ2-3, the CDR3 gives the full variable domain: SQTIHQWPATLVQPVGSPLSLECTVEGTSNPNLYWYRQAAGRGLQLLFYSVGIGQISSEVPQNLSASRPQDRQFILSSKKLLLSDSGFYLCAWSPRLFELAGVDTDTQYFGPGTRLTVL.

The chain employs TRBV2 and TRBJ1-2, with 10 bases fitting TRBD1. The V gene end was trimmed by 3 bases and the J gene end by 4 bases; junction bases not matched to a gene: 5. Germline CDR1 and CDR2: SNHLY and FYNNEI. This CDR3 spans 15 amino acids. CDR3 DNA: TGTGCCAGCAGTGAGGGGACAGGGGTCGTCTATGGCTACACCTTC. Translating it yields CASSEGTGVVYGYTF.